What follows describes a single TCR beta chain. The entry originates in a study of T-cell memory formation after mild COVID-19. UMIs and sample barcodes were carried by the TCR alpha and TCR beta cDNA libraries that 5'RACE produced using constant-segment primers. TCRdb processed the 5' RACE reads anew with MiXCR; each CDR3 protein has one entry. This table has some 49,000 distinct CDR3 sequences, around 25% appearing once. Trimming took 2 bases from V and 3 from J, leaving 22 bases between them. CDR1 and CDR2 from the germline V gene are SGHVS and FQNEAQ. The CDR3 has 18 residues. This TCR was sampled from a young man who had mild COVID-19 (a few samples of this study predate the infection). Cell type and time point are not known. Sequencing was carried out using PBMCs or a T cell subset sorted from them (not recorded which). V and J are TRBV7-8 and TRBJ2-5; D call uncertain. CDR3 protein: CASSLLFVKGRSKETQYF. DNA of the CDR3: TGTGCCAGCAGCTTACTCTTCGTAAAGGGCAGGTCTAAAGAGACCCAGTACTTC.